The T cell receptor beta chain described here comes from a study of vaccination effects on CD4 cells after COVID-19. Study observations and caveats: Few convalescent patients, and no early post-infection timepoints, were available to the study. Researchers report that only 1 of 255 vaccine-induced clones in healthy vaccinees cross-reacted with common cold coronaviruses.

A word on this clone: Its specificity is not known.

This CDR3 has 14 amino acids. The germline V gene has CDR1 LGHDT and CDR2 YNNKEL (reference sequence). Germline trimming cut 4 bases from V and 6 bases from J; bases unmatched to any gene: 5. Clones were read by immunoSEQ multiplex PCR, and TCRdb kept only the in-frame ones, dropping some. The sample lists fewer than 50,000 clones; roughly four fifths were seen once. Sequencing in the ViraFEST assay came after antigen-specific CD4+ T cells had been expanded with viral peptide pools, which were used to stimulate PBMC. Culture lasted about ten days before CD4+ T cell isolation. Participants were given two doses of BNT162b2 or mRNA-1273 vaccine.

The starting material was CD4+ T cells from PBMCs cultured with HCoV-NL63 spike peptides, obtained after COVID-19 vaccination. The clonotype was recovered from a human donor who received a COVID-19 vaccine. Some clones in this sample may be carry-over from other donors' samples. The rearrangement uses TRBV3-1 (or the pseudogene TRBV3-2) and TRBJ2-1; 8 bases align to TRBD1. The CDR3 bases are TGTGCCAGCAGCCTAAGGGACAGGTCCAATGAGCAGTTCTTC. Residues: CASSLRDRSNEQFF.